What follows describes a single TCR beta chain. Its antigen remains unidentified. This sample was taken from a study of response to subunit inactivated influenza vaccine. Points from the study as a whole: Authors suggested few new T cells are recruited by each seasonal influenza vaccination.

MiXCR, applied by TCRdb to the RT-PCR reads, yields one record per CDR3 protein. The data show almost 250,000 distinct CDR3 sequences, approximately 12% seen once. Germline V lookup: CDR1 KGHSH, CDR2 LQKENI. CDR3 length: 13 residues. Unmatched junction bases numbered 2, after V lost 6 bases and J lost 4 bases. This chain uses TRBV18 with TRBJ1-5; TRBD1 agrees at 8 bases. This clonotype was obtained from a man in his fifties who received an inactivated influenza vaccine. The material sequenced was non-naive T cells sorted from PBMCs, taken roughly 15 days before vaccination. CDR3 protein: CASSDRGNQPQHF. In DNA form, the CDR3 reads TGTGCCAGCTCTGACAGGGGAAATCAGCCCCAGCATTTT. Complete variable domain (other parts from reference TRBV18 and TRBJ1-5): NAGVMQNPRHLVRRRGQEARLRCSPMKGHSHVYWYRQLPEEGLKFMVYLQKENIIDESGMPKERFSAEFPKEGPSILRIQQVVRGDSAAYFCASSDRGNQPQHFGDGTRLSIL.